The 23 T cell receptor beta chains below all came from one sample that was sequenced in a study of blood T cell repertoires in COVID-19. Clones were read by immunoSEQ multiplex PCR, and TCRdb kept only the in-frame ones, dropping some. The sample includes about 140,000 clones, about 86% of them seen just once. The sequenced sample consisted of peripheral blood. The source is a woman aged 55-69 years with acute or convalescent COVID-19.

The chain combines TRBV9 with TRBJ2-1, with 12 bases fitting TRBD1. This CDR3 contains 17 residues. The V and J ends lost 4 bases and 3 bases, in that order; junction bases with no gene match: 8. The germline V gene encodes CDR1 SGDLS and CDR2 YYNGEE. CDR3 loop: CASSTRDRGLLYNEQFF. CDR3 nucleotide sequence: TGTGCCAGCAGCACAAGGGACAGGGGGCTCCTCTACAATGAGCAGTTCTTC.

This clone was recorded once. The chain combines TRBV28 with TRBJ2-1; possibly TRBD1 for D (5 bases). The ends were cut back, 3 bases at V and 9 bases at J, with 9 bases in the middle. CDR1 and CDR2 (germline): MDHEN, SYDVKM. The CDR3 is 12 residues long. The CDR3 is CASSLPGLEQFF. The CDR3 nucleotides are TGTGCCAGCAGTTTGCCAGGGCTTGAGCAGTTCTTC.

This clone was counted once. The V gene is TRBV6-5, the J gene TRBJ1-4; D call uncertain. The CDR3 is 14 residues long. The germline V gene encodes CDR1 MNHEY and CDR2 SVGAGI. With 0 bases removed from V and 5 bases from J, the gap between germline ends came to 7 bases. CDR3 amino acids: CASSYSGPNEKLFF. The CDR3 region has the DNA TGTGCCAGCAGTTACTCGGGCCCCAATGAAAAACTGTTTTTT.

The chain combines TRBV28 with TRBJ1-1; 9 bases are a match to TRBD1. Per the germline V gene, CDR1 is MDHEN and CDR2 is SYDVKM. The V and J ends lost 4 bases and 11 bases, in that order; junction bases with no gene match: 5. The CDR3 runs to 12 residues. The CDR3 is CASSSGTGSAFF. DNA of the CDR3: TGTGCCAGCAGTTCTGGGACAGGGAGCGCTTTCTTT. The complete variable domain, with remaining parts taken from reference TRBV28 and TRBJ1-1, reads DVKVTQSSRYLVKRTGEKVFLECVQDMDHENMFWYRQDPGLGLRLIYFSYDVKMKEKGDIPEGYSVSREKKERFSLILESASTNQTSMYLCASSSGTGSAFFGQGTRLTVV.

The rearrangement uses TRBV28 and TRBJ2-3; D gene uncertain. Trimming took off 4 bases at V and 8 bases at J, with 10 bases between the two ends. Looked up from germline, CDR1 is MDHEN and CDR2 is SYDVKM. The CDR3 is made up of 12 amino acids. The CDR3 region has the DNA TGTGCCAGCAGTTCTCCGTCCCGTACGCAGTATTTT. Residues: CASSSPSRTQYF.

CDR3 loop: CASSVETRSNNEQFF. The CDR3 nucleotides are TGTGCCAGCAGCGTAGAAACACGATCAAACAATGAGCAGTTCTTC. V and J are TRBV9 and TRBJ2-1; D gene unclear. Germline V gene sequence: CDR1 SGDLS, CDR2 YYNGEE. The length of the CDR3 is 15 residues. V lost 0 bases, J lost 5 bases, and 12 bases lay in between.

This sequence joins TRBV6-5 and TRBJ2-3; perhaps TRBD1 as D (6 bases). Trimming stripped 5 bases from V and 5 bases from J, with 14 bases between. CDR1 is MNHEY, CDR2 SVGAGI, per germline. The CDR3 totals 14 residues. The CDR3 DNA reads as TGTGCCAGCAGTCTTCAGGGGAAGGAAGATACGCAGTATTTT. It specifies CASSLQGKEDTQYF.

The V call is TRBV30, the J call TRBJ1-6; D ambiguous. Between the trimmed V and J ends, which lost 0 bases and 10 bases, there was a span of 16 bases. Germline values: CDR1 GTSNPN, CDR2 SVGIG (reference sequence). This CDR3 spans 15 amino acids. The CDR3 here is CAWSVGSGVLSPLHF. CDR3 bases: TGTGCCTGGAGTGTCGGTTCAGGTGTCCTCTCACCCCTCCACTTT.

The gene calls are TRBV6-5 and TRBJ1-2; perhaps TRBD1 as D (5 bases). Per germline, CDR1 MNHEY and CDR2 SVGAGI. This CDR3 region has 13 residues. V dropped 0 bases and J dropped 7 bases, with 9 bases sitting between them. CDR3 in amino acids: CASSYSLGGGYTF. CDR3 sequence (DNA): TGTGCCAGCAGTTACTCGCTCGGGGGTGGCTACACCTTC.

The chain employs TRBV6-6 and TRBJ2-7, with D perhaps TRBD2 (5 bases). The CDR3 totals 16 residues. V gave up 5 bases and J gave up 3 bases, with 20 bases separating them. Germline CDR1 and CDR2: MNHNY and SVGAGI (reference sequence). CDR3 protein: CASSLHPGGSVYEQYF. CDR3 DNA sequence: TGTGCCAGCAGTCTCCACCCGGGCGGGTCAGTCTACGAGCAGTACTTC.

The chain uses TRBV5-4 and TRBJ2-2; TRBD2 agrees at 12 bases. The V gene end was trimmed by 5 bases and the J gene end by 1 base; junction bases not matched to a gene: 3. This CDR3 comprises 16 residues. Germline loops: CDR1 SGHNT, CDR2 YYREEE (reference sequence). The CDR3 region is CASSSGLAGNTGELFF. The CDR3 DNA sequence: TGTGCCAGCAGTTCGGGACTAGCGGGGAACACCGGGGAGCTGTTTTTT.

The gene calls are TRBV3-1 (or the pseudogene TRBV3-2) and TRBJ2-1; 11 nucleotides agree with TRBD2. Germline CDR1 and CDR2: LGHDT and YNNKEL (reference sequence). This CDR3 has 18 residues. Trimming removed 1 base from V and 4 bases from J; junction bases left unmatched: 9. CDR3 bases: TGTGCCAGCAGCCAAGGTCTACTAGCGGGGGCAGGGTACAATGAGCAGTTCTTC. Translation gives CASSQGLLAGAGYNEQFF.

V and J are TRBV30 and TRBJ2-5, with D perhaps matching TRBD2 (6 bases). V lost 2 bases, J lost 1 base, and 8 bases lay in between. Looked up from germline, CDR1 is GTSNPN and CDR2 is SVGIG (reference sequence). This CDR3 has 13 residues. The CDR3 coding sequence is TGTGCCTGGAGTCGGGACTTCCAAGAGACCCAGTACTTC. It translates to CAWSRDFQETQYF.

The chain is built from TRBV9 and TRBJ2-1; 10 nucleotides agree with TRBD1. The CDR3 consists of 17 residues. Germline V lookup: CDR1 SGDLS, CDR2 YYNGEE. Unmatched junction bases numbered 7, after V lost 3 bases and J lost 1 base. The CDR3 here is CASSARQGAKSYNEQFF. CDR3 DNA sequence: TGTGCCAGCAGCGCTCGACAGGGGGCGAAGTCCTACAATGAGCAGTTCTTC. Full variable domain (outside the CDR3, taken from reference TRBV9 and TRBJ2-1): DSGVTQTPKHLITATGQRVTLRCSPRSGDLSVYWYQQSLDQGLQFLIQYYNGEERAKGNILERFSAQQFPDLHSELNLSSLELGDSALYFCASSARQGAKSYNEQFFGPGTRLTVL.

This clone was counted many times. The rearrangement joins TRBV19 to TRBJ1-1; D is perhaps TRBD1 (6 bases). V lost 3 bases to trimming and J lost 5 bases, with 25 bases between them. The CDR3 has 18 amino acids. CDR1 is LNHDA and CDR2 is SQIVND in the germline V gene (reference sequence). CDR3 sequence: CASSIKGPLWGQGTEAFF. CDR3 bases: TGTGCCAGTAGTATTAAGGGGCCCCTTTGGGGTCAGGGGACTGAAGCTTTCTTT.

The gene calls are TRBV28 and TRBJ1-2; 9 bases are a match to TRBD1. J was trimmed by 7 bases and V by 4 bases; bases with no gene match: 10. CDR1 and CDR2 from the germline V gene are MDHEN and SYDVKM. The CDR3 is 15 residues long. CDR3 coding DNA: TGTGCCAGCAGTTCGCCCGGGACAGGGATTCGTGGCTACACCTTC. Its protein is CASSSPGTGIRGYTF.

This chain joins TRBV11-3 and TRBJ1-2; D unclear. Germline CDR1 is SGHNT and CDR2 is YENEEA. This CDR3 has 13 amino acids. Trimming took off 2 bases at V and 5 bases at J, with 9 bases between the two ends. CDR3 nucleotide sequence: TGTGCCAGCAGCTTATACGGAGGGTATGGCTACACCTTC. It codes for CASSLYGGYGYTF.

This CDR3 reads CASSPRGTGELFF. DNA of the CDR3: TGTGCCAGCAGCCCGCGGGGGACCGGGGAGCTGTTTTTT. J is TRBJ2-2 and V is TRBV5-5, with 7 bases lining up with TRBD2. Germline CDR1 SGHKS, CDR2 YYEKEE (reference sequence). With 4 bases clipped from V and 5 bases from J, the junction kept 2 bases outside the gene matches. This CDR3 has 13 amino acids.

V gene TRBV7-9 combines with J gene TRBJ2-6; TRBD1 might be the D (6 bases). From germline, CDR1 is SEHNR and CDR2 FQNEAQ (reference sequence). The CDR3 consists of 17 residues. Trimming took 7 bases from V and 3 from J, leaving 19 bases between them. The CDR3: CASTLGGVVGGANVLTF. The CDR3 nucleotides are TGTGCCAGCACCCTAGGGGGTGTAGTAGGTGGGGCCAACGTCCTGACTTTC. The entire variable domain, with the rest obtained from reference TRBV7-9 and TRBJ2-6, is as follows: DTGVSQNPRHKITKRGQNVTFRCDPISEHNRLYWYRQTLGQGPEFLTYFQNEAQLEKSRLLSDRFSAERPKGSFSTLEIQRTEQGDSAMYLCASTLGGVVGGANVLTFGAGSRLTVL.

This chain joins TRBV27 and TRBJ2-5; D perhaps matches TRBD1 (6 bases). The CDR3 sequence is 13 residues long. The germline V gene encodes CDR1 MNHEY and CDR2 SMNVEV (reference sequence). The germline V and J ends were trimmed by 5 bases and 8 bases, with 15 bases remaining between them. The CDR3 DNA follows: TGTGCCAGCAGTCCACTGGACAGAAGTACCCAGTACTTC. Translation: CASSPLDRSTQYF.

V usage is TRBV4-1 and J usage is TRBJ2-6, with a possible D match to TRBD1 (6 bases). CDR3 size: 15 residues. Trimming pared 4 bases from V and 2 bases from J, leaving 9 bases between. From germline, CDR1 is MGHRA and CDR2 YSYEKL. The CDR3 nucleotides read TGCGCCAGCAGCCCAGGGGTGACTGGGGCCAACGTCCTGACTTTC. Protein product: CASSPGVTGANVLTF.

The CDR3 region has the DNA TGTGCCAGCAGCCCTCGACAGGGGAGTGGTTCGGGTCAAGAAAAACTGTTTTTT. Encoded protein: CASSPRQGSGSGQEKLFF. The gene calls are TRBV5-8 and TRBJ1-4; 8 bases line up with TRBD1. Losses at the gene ends were 4 bases for V and 8 bases for J; bases not matched to a gene: 19. This CDR3 has 18 amino acids. Germline CDR1 SGHTS, CDR2 YDEGEE.

The V gene is TRBV20-1, the J gene TRBJ2-7; no reliable D call. The CDR3 extends over 14 amino acids. CDR1 is DFQATT and CDR2 is SNEGSKA in the germline V gene (reference sequence). V lost 3 bases and J lost 3, with 15 bases in between. CDR3 bases: TGCAGTGCTAGTAATTTCGCCCCCGGCTACGAGCAGTACTTC. Amino acid sequence: CSASNFAPGYEQYF.